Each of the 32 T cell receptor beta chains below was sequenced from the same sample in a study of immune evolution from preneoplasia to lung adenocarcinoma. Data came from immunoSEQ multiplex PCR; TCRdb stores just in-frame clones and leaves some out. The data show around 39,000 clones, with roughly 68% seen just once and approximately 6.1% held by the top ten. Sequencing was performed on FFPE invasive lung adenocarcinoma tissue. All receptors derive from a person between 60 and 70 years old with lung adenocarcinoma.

The CDR3 DNA sequence: TGTGCCAGCAGCTCCGTGGGGTACTTAGGAAGGGCTAATGAAAAACTGTTTTTT. It encodes CASSSVGYLGRANEKLFF. The chain couples TRBV7-6 to TRBJ1-4, with D hard to call. Germline assignment: CDR1 SGHVS and CDR2 FNYEAQ. Trimming stripped 4 bases from V and 3 bases from J, with 21 bases between. The CDR3 contains 18 residues. The full variable domain, rest sourced from reference TRBV7-6 and TRBJ1-4, is GAGVSQSPRYKVTKRGQDVALRCDPISGHVSLYWYRQALGQGPEFLTYFNYEAQQDKSGLPNDRFSAERPEGSISTLTIQRTEQRDSAMYRCASSSVGYLGRANEKLFFGSGTQLSVL.

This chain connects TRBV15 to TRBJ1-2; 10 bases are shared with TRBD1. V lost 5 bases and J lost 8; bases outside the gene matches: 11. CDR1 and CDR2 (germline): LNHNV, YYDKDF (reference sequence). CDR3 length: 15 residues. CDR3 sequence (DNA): TGTGCCACCAGCCATCGACAGGGGGCTCGTTACGGCTACACCTTC. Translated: CATSHRQGARYGYTF.

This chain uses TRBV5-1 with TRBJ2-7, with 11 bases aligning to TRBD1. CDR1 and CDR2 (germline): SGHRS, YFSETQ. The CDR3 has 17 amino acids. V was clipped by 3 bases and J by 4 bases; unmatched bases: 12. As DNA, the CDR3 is TGCGCCAGCAGCTCCACCGGGACAGGGGGTCCTTATTACGAGCAGTACTTC. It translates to CASSSTGTGGPYYEQYF.

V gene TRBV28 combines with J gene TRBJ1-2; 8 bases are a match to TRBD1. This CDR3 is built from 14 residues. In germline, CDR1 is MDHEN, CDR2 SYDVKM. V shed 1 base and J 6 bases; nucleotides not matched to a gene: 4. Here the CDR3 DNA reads TGTGCCAGCAGTTTATCAGGGGGCGCGGATGGCTACACCTTC. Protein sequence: CASSLSGGADGYTF.

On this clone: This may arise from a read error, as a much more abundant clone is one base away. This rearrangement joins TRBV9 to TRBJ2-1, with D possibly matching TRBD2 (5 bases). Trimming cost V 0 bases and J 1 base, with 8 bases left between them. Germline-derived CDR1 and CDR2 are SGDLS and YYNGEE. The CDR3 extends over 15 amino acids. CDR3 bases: TGTGCCAGCAGCGTAGGAAGAGGGTCCTACAATGAGCAGTTCTTC. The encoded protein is CASSVGRGSYNEQFF. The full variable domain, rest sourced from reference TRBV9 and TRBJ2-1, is DSGVTQTPKHLITATGQRVTLRCSPRSGDLSVYWYQQSLDQGLQFLIQYYNGEERAKGNILERFSAQQFPDLHSELNLSSLELGDSALYFCASSVGRGSYNEQFFGPGTRLTVL.

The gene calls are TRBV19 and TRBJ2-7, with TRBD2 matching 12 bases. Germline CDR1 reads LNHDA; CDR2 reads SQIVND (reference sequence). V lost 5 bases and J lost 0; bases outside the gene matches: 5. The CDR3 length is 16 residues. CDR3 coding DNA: TGTGCCAGTAGTCGGACTAGCGGGACCCACTCCTACGAGCAGTACTTC. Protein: CASSRTSGTHSYEQYF.

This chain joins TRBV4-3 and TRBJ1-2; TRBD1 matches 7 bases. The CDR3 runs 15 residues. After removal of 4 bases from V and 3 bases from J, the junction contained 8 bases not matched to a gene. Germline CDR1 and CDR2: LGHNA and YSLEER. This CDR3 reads CASSRGQRGDYGYTF. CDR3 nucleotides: TGCGCCAGCAGCCGGGGACAGCGTGGGGACTATGGCTACACCTTC.

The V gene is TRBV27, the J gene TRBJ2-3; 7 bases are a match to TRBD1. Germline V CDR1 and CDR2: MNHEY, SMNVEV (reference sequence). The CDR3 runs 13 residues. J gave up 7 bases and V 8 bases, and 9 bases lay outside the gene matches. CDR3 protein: CASGRQGLNTQYF. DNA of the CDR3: TGTGCCAGCGGTCGACAGGGTTTAAATACGCAGTATTTT.

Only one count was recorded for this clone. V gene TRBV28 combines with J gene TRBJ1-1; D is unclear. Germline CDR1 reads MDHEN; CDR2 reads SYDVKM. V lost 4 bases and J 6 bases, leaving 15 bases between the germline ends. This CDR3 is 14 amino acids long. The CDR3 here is CASSSPASRPEAFF. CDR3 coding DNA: TGTGCCAGCAGTTCCCCAGCGAGCCGGCCTGAAGCTTTCTTT.

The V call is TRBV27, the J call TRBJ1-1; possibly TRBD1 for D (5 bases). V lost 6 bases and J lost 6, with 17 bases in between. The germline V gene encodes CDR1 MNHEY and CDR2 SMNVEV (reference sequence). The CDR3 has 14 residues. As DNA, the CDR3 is TGTGCCAGCAGCCCCGGTGACAGAGACCCTGAAGCTTTCTTT. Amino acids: CASSPGDRDPEAFF.

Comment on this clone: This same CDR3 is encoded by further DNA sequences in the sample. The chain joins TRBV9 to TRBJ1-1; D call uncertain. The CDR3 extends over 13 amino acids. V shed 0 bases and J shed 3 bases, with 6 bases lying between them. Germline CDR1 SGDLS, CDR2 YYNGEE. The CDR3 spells CASSVVPDTEAFF. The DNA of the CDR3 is TGTGCCAGCAGCGTAGTCCCAGACACTGAAGCTTTCTTT.

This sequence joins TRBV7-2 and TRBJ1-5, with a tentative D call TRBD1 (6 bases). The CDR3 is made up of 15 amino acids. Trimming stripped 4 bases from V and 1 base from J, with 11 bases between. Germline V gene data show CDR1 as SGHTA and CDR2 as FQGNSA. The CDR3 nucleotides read TGTGCCAGCAGCTGGGGGGGCACGAGCAATCAGCCCCAGCATTTT. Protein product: CASSWGGTSNQPQHF.

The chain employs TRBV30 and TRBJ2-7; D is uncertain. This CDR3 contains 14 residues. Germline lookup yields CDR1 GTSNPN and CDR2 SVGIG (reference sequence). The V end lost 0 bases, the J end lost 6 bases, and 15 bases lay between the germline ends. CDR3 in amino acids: CAWSVHGMASEQYF. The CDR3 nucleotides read TGTGCCTGGAGTGTACATGGGATGGCCTCCGAGCAGTACTTC.

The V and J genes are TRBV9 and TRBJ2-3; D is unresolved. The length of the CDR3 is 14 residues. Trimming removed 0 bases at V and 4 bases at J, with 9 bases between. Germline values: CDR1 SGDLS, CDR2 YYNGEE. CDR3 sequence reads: CASSVDSWADTQYF. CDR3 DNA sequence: TGTGCCAGCAGCGTAGACAGTTGGGCAGATACGCAGTATTTT.

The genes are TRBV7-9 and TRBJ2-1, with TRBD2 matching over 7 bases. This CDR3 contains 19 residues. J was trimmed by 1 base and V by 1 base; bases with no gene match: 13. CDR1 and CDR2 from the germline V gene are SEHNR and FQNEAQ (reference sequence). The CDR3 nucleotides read TGTGCCAGCAGCTTAGGAGCGGGAATACCCTTGGATTCCTACAATGAGCAGTTCTTC. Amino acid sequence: CASSLGAGIPLDSYNEQFF.

The CDR3 region has the DNA TGTGCCAGCAGCTTAGGAGGAGGGAATCAGCCCCAGCATTTT. It is translated as CASSLGGGNQPQHF. This chain uses TRBV11-2 with TRBJ1-5; D gene ambiguous. The germline V gene has CDR1 SGHAT and CDR2 FQNNGV. Trimming stripped 1 base from V and 4 bases from J, with 8 bases between. This CDR3 is built from 14 residues.

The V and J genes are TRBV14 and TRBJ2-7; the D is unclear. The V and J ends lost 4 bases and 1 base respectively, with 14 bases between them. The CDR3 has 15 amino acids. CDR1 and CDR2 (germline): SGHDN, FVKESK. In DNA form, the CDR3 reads TGTGCCAGCAGCCGATCTTTCGTAGGGTCCTACGAGCAGTACTTC. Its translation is CASSRSFVGSYEQYF.

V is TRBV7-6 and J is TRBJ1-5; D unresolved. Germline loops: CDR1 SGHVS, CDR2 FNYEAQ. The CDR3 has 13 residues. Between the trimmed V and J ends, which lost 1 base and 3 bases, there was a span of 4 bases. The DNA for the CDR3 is TGTGCCAGCAGCTTAGGACCCAATCAGCCCCAGCATTTT. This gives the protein CASSLGPNQPQHF.

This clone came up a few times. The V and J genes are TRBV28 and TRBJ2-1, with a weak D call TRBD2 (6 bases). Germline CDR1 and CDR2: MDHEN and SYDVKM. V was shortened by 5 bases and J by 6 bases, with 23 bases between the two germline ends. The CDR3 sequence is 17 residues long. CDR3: CASSLRRGTLGGNEQFF. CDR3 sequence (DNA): TGTGCCAGCAGTCTCCGGCGGGGCACATTGGGGGGCAATGAGCAGTTCTTC.

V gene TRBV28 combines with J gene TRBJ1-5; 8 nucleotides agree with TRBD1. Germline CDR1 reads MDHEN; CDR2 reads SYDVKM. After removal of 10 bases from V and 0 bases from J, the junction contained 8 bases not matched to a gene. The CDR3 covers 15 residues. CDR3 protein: CATGPGGSSNQPQHF. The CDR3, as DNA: TGTGCCACGGGACCAGGGGGCTCTAGCAATCAGCCCCAGCATTTT. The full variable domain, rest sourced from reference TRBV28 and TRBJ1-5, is DVKVTQSSRYLVKRTGEKVFLECVQDMDHENMFWYRQDPGLGLRLIYFSYDVKMKEKGDIPEGYSVSREKKERFSLILESASTNQTSMYLCATGPGGSSNQPQHFGDGTRLSIL.

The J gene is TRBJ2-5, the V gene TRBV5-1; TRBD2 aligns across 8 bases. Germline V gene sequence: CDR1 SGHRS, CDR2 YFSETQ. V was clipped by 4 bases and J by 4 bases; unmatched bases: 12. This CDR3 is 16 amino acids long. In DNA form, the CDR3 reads TGCGCCAGCAGCATAGGCGACTACCGGGAGGGAGAGACCCAGTACTTC. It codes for CASSIGDYREGETQYF. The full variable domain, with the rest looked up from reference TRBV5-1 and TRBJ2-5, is KAGVTQTPRYLIKTRGQQVTLSCSPISGHRSVSWYQQTPGQGLQFLFEYFSETQRNKGNFPGRFSGRQFSNSRSEMNVSTLELGDSALYLCASSIGDYREGETQYFGPGTRLLVL.

Written as DNA, the CDR3 is TGTGCCAGCAGTCCTACTAGGAGCGGGAACTACGAGCAGTACTTC. Amino acid sequence: CASSPTRSGNYEQYF. The chain joins TRBV11-2 to TRBJ2-7, with 7 bases fitting TRBD2. The CDR3 is made up of 15 amino acids. V shed 6 bases and J 3 bases; nucleotides not matched to a gene: 11. Germline lookup yields CDR1 SGHAT and CDR2 FQNNGV.

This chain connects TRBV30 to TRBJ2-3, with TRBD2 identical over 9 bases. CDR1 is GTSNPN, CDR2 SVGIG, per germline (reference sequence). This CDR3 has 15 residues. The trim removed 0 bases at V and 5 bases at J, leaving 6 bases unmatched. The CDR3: CAWSVIAGGVDTQYF. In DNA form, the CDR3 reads TGTGCCTGGAGTGTCATTGCGGGAGGGGTAGATACGCAGTATTTT. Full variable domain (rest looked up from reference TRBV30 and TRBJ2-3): SQTIHQWPATLVQPVGSPLSLECTVEGTSNPNLYWYRQAAGRGLQLLFYSVGIGQISSEVPQNLSASRPQDRQFILSSKKLLLSDSGFYLCAWSVIAGGVDTQYFGPGTRLTVL.

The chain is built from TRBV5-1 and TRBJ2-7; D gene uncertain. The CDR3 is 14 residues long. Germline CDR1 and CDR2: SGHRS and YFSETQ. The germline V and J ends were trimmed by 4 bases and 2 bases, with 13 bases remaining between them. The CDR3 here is CASSPRTDTYEQYF. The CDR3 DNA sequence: TGCGCCAGCAGCCCCCGGACCGATACCTACGAGCAGTACTTC.

DNA of the CDR3: TGTGCCAGCTCACCTGGACAGACTGAAGCTTTCTTT. Its protein is CASSPGQTEAFF. V is TRBV18 and J is TRBJ1-1; D might be TRBD1 (6 bases). The CDR3 consists of 12 residues. The ends were cut back, 3 bases at V and 5 bases at J, with 7 bases in the middle. The germline CDR1 and CDR2 sequences are KGHSH and LQKENI.

DNA of the CDR3: TGTGCCATCAGTGAGTCAACTAGCGGGAGCCACGAGCAGTACTTC. It is translated as CAISESTSGSHEQYF. The chain links TRBV10-3 to TRBJ2-7; 11 bases are a match to TRBD2. The CDR3 contains 15 residues. J lost 5 bases, V lost 0 bases, and 3 bases had no gene match. CDR1 is ENHRY and CDR2 is SYGVKD in the germline V gene.

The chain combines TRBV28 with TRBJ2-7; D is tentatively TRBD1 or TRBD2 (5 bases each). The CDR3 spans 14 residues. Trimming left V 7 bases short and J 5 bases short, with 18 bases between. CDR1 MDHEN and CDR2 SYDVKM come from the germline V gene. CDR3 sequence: CASTTRGRVNEQYF. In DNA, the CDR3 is TGTGCCAGCACCACTAGAGGCAGGGTCAACGAGCAGTACTTC.

DNA of the CDR3: TGTGCCAGCAGCTCGTACCACGAGCAGTACTTC. Protein product: CASSSYHEQYF. This chain uses TRBV5-6 with TRBJ2-7, with D hard to call. Germline CDR1 reads SGHDT; CDR2 reads YYEEEE. Deletions cut 3 bases from V and 5 bases from J, with 6 bases between. The CDR3 runs 11 residues.

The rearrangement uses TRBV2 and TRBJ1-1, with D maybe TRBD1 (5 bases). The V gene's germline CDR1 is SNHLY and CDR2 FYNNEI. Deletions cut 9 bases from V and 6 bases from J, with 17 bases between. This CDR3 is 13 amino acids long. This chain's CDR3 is CARGEARVAEAFF. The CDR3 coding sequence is TGTGCCAGGGGGGAGGCTCGGGTCGCTGAAGCTTTCTTT.

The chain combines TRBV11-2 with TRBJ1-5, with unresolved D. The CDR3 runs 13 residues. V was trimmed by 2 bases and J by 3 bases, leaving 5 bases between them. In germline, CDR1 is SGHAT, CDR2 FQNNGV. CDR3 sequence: CASSLSTNQPQHF. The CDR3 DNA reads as TGTGCCAGCAGCTTATCTACCAATCAGCCCCAGCATTTT.

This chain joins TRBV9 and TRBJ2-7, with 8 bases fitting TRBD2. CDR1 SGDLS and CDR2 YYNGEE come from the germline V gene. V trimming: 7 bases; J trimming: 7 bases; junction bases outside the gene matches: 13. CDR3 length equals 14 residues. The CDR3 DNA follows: TGTGCCAGCCAGTTAGCGGGATCTAGGGGAGAGCAGTACTTC. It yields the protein CASQLAGSRGEQYF.

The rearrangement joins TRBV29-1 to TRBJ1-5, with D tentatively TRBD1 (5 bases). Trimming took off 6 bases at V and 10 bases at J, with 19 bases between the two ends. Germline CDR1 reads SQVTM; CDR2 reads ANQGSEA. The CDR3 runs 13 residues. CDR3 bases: TGCAGCGTCGCGACAGTGTCCCAGGGACCCCAGCATTTT. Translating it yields CSVATVSQGPQHF.